Listed below are T cell receptor beta chains from one sample, sequenced in a study of T cell responses to AZD1222 COVID-19 vaccine. Repertoires were generated with immunoSEQ multiplex PCR, while TCRdb's copy carries only in-frame clones and drops some. The sample holds 120,000 to 150,000 clones, about 92% seen once. Here the sequenced sample was peripheral blood, taken on day 0 of AZD1222 vaccination. Every receptor here comes from an adult in good health. The CDR3 runs from the conserved cysteine through the conserved F or W. D genes are given only for firm matches. Not all rows give a size; the values are once, few, many and, for expanded clones, a class.

j_gene,d_gene,abundance,v_gene,CDR3aa,CDR3nt
TRBJ2-7,.,.,TRBV5-1,CASSSQSSYEQYF,TGCGCCAGCAGCTCCCAATCCTCCTACGAGCAGTACTTC
TRBJ1-2,.,.,TRBV5-4,CASSLAGGSYGYTF,TGTGCCAGCAGCTTGGCGGGTGGGAGCTATGGCTACACCTTC
TRBJ2-7,.,once,TRBV18,CASSPDSYEQYF,TGTGCCAGCTCACCCGACAGCTACGAGCAGTACTTC
TRBJ2-3,TRBD2,.,TRBV6-5,CASLPFSGATDTQYF,TGTGCCAGCCTTCCCTTTAGCGGGGCCACAGATACGCAGTATTTT
TRBJ2-7,TRBD2,.,TRBV9,CASSLLAGGHDEQYF,TGTGCCAGCAGCCTTCTAGCGGGAGGGCACGACGAGCAGTACTTC
TRBJ2-1,.,.,TRBV27,CASSLSVAYEQFF,TGTGCCAGCAGTTTATCGGTAGCTTACGAGCAGTTCTTC
TRBJ1-4,TRBD1,.,TRBV6-5,CASSTGGDTEKLFF,TGTGCCAGCAGTACAGGGGGCGATACGGAAAAACTGTTTTTT
TRBJ1-1,.,.,TRBV19,CASRNGAVTEAFF,TGTGCCAGTAGGAACGGGGCGGTCACTGAAGCTTTCTTT
TRBJ1-1,.,.,TRBV7-8,CASSLEETEAFF,TGTGCCAGCAGCTTAGAGGAAACTGAAGCTTTCTTT
TRBJ1-1,.,.,TRBV6-5,CASRPFGAENTEAFF,TGTGCCAGCAGGCCGTTTGGGGCTGAGAACACTGAAGCTTTCTTT
TRBJ1-3,TRBD1,.,TRBV5-5,CASSSGTAGNTIYF,TGTGCCAGCAGCTCCGGGACAGCTGGAAACACCATATATTTT
TRBJ2-5,.,.,TRBV5-4,CASSSWGAETQYF,TGTGCCAGCAGCTCCTGGGGGGCTGAGACCCAGTACTTC
TRBJ2-1,.,.,TRBV7-9,CASSPGRASYNEQFF,TGTGCCAGCAGCCCCGGAAGGGCCTCCTACAATGAGCAGTTCTTC
TRBJ1-1,.,.,TRBV27,CASRRTGTEAFF,TGTGCCAGCAGGAGAACAGGGACTGAAGCTTTCTTT
TRBJ1-4,.,.,TRBV7-9,CASSLVQGYNEKLFF,TGTGCCAGCAGCTTAGTTCAGGGCTATAATGAAAAACTGTTTTTT
TRBJ2-3,.,.,TRBV24-1,CATSDLLTPDTQYF,TGTGCCACCAGTGATTTGCTAACCCCAGATACGCAGTATTTT
TRBJ1-1,.,.,TRBV10-3,CAIGPRGARGTEAFF,TGTGCCATTGGTCCGCGGGGGGCGCGGGGCACTGAAGCTTTCTTT
TRBJ1-5,.,.,TRBV6-2/TRBV6-3,CASSPGIFGPQHF,TGTGCCAGCAGCCCCGGGATTTTTGGCCCCCAGCATTTT
TRBJ2-1,.,once,TRBV5-5,CASSADGAAPNEQFF,TGTGCCAGCAGCGCGGATGGGGCGGCTCCGAATGAGCAGTTCTTC
TRBJ1-2,.,.,TRBV3-1/TRBV3-2,CASSQEPEVYGYTF,TGTGCCAGCAGCCAAGAGCCCGAAGTCTATGGCTACACCTTC
TRBJ2-7,.,.,TRBV13,CASSLNYEQYF,TGTGCCAGCAGCTTAAACTACGAGCAGTACTTC
TRBJ2-7,.,.,TRBV7-2,CASSLTAGTGSYEQYF,TGTGCCAGCAGCCTAACAGCCGGGACGGGCTCCTACGAGCAGTACTTC
TRBJ1-6,.,once,TRBV2,CASSTDRSSYNSPLHF,TGTGCCAGCAGCACGGACAGAAGCTCCTATAATTCACCCCTCCACTTT
TRBJ1-2,.,.,TRBV7-9,CASSLALGVDGYTF,TGTGCCAGCAGCTTAGCGCTCGGGGTTGATGGCTACACCTTC
TRBJ2-2,TRBD2,.,TRBV6-5,CASSLAASTRELFF,TGTGCCAGCAGTCTAGCGGCCTCCACCAGGGAGCTGTTTTTT
TRBJ2-5,.,.,TRBV19,CASSPAYQETQYF,TGTGCCAGTAGCCCGGCCTACCAAGAGACCCAGTACTTC
TRBJ2-5,TRBD2,.,TRBV4-3,CASSQNPSGGQETQYF,TGCGCCAGCAGCCAAAATCCTAGCGGGGGGCAAGAGACCCAGTACTTC
TRBJ2-1,.,.,TRBV5-1,CASSLGSNEQFF,TGCGCCAGCAGCCTCGGATCCAATGAGCAGTTCTTC
TRBJ1-2,TRBD1,few,TRBV7-2,CASSGSDRVPQLYGYTF,TGTGCCAGCAGCGGATCGGACAGGGTACCCCAACTCTATGGCTACACCTTC
TRBJ1-1,TRBD1,.,TRBV5-8,CASSLWGTGEAFF,TGTGCCAGCAGCTTGTGGGGGACAGGTGAAGCTTTCTTT
TRBJ2-3,.,once,TRBV9,CASSVRPGTEGSF,TGTGCCAGCAGCGTACGACCCGGGACGGAAGGGTCCTTT
TRBJ1-4,.,.,TRBV5-8,CASSLAGRRGLFF,TGTGCCAGCAGCTTGGCGGGGCGGCGGGGACTGTTTTTT
TRBJ1-1,.,.,TRBV15,CATSRDLDTEAFF,TGTGCCACCAGCAGAGATCTGGACACTGAAGCTTTCTTT
TRBJ2-7,TRBD1,.,TRBV18,CASSPERDSLSHEQYF,TGTGCCAGCTCACCAGAGAGGGACAGCCTTTCCCACGAGCAGTACTTC
TRBJ2-2,.,.,TRBV11-3,CASSFNTGELFF,TGTGCCAGCAGTTTTAACACCGGGGAGCTGTTTTTT
TRBJ2-7,.,.,TRBV5-1,CASSPRTGSYEQYF,TGCGCCAGCAGCCCACGAACAGGGTCCTACGAGCAGTACTTC
TRBJ2-2,.,few,TRBV19,CASSGRPTGELFF,TGTGCCAGTAGTGGGCGACCCACCGGGGAGCTGTTTTTT
TRBJ2-7,TRBD2,.,TRBV3-1/TRBV3-2,CASSQDVGLAGAGEQYF,TGTGCCAGCAGCCAAGATGTCGGACTAGCGGGAGCTGGCGAGCAGTACTTC
TRBJ1-4,.,.,TRBV30,CAWRTGNEKLFF,TGTGCCTGGAGAACTGGTAATGAAAAACTGTTTTTT
TRBJ2-7,TRBD1,.,TRBV27,CASSLSGTGGEYEQYF,TGTGCCAGCAGTTTATCGGGGACAGGGGGCGAATACGAGCAGTACTTC